Below, 2 T cell receptor beta chains from the same sample are listed, as sequenced in a study of T cell repertoires in cytomegalovirus infection. TCRdb analysed the reads with MiXCR anew, one entry per CDR3 protein. Here the sample spans 200,000 or so distinct CDR3 sequences, roughly 34% being singletons. For these TCRs, the target antigens are not known. This specimen was CD8+ T cells from cultured PBMCs, taken from culture after CMV antigen stimulation. All receptors derive from a human donor in good health (CMV status not recorded). Some clones in this sample may be carry-over from other donors' samples.

The table lists this clonotype with a few counts. The chain employs TRBV4-2 and TRBJ2-7; TRBD2 might be the D (5 bases). This CDR3 contains 14 residues. V was clipped by 0 bases and J by 5 bases, with 11 bases between them. Germline values: CDR1 LGHNA, CDR2 YNFKEQ. The CDR3 DNA sequence: TGTGCCAGCAGCCAAGAGGGCCTAGCTGACGAGCAGTACTTC. It codes for CASSQEGLADEQYF.

This clonotype was detected a few times. The genes are TRBV7-9 and TRBJ1-2, with 7 bases that match TRBD1. The J segment lost 1 base and the V segment lost 5 bases, leaving 7 bases of the junction unmatched. CDR3 length equals 15 residues. Per germline, CDR1 SEHNR and CDR2 FQNEAQ (reference sequence). The CDR3 loop reads CASSRDSIYNYGYTF. The CDR3 nucleotides are TGTGCCAGCAGCCGGGACAGTATTTATAACTATGGCTACACCTTC.